Below, 15 T cell receptor beta chains from the same sample are listed, as sequenced in a study of vaccination and CD4 T cells after COVID-19. Treatment of the sample: approximately 10-day PBMC culture with coronavirus spike peptide pools or control peptides (ViraFEST assay). With the Oncomine TCR Beta short-read assay, DNA from cultured CD4+ T cells was sequenced. Using its own MiXCR run on the PCR reads, TCRdb lists one record per CDR3 protein. This sample yields about 20,000 distinct CDR3 sequences, of which just over 45% are seen a single time; around 3% belongs to the top ten. No antigens are known for them. The sequencing used CD4+ T cells from blood, cultured in vitro, collected after SARS-CoV-2 vaccination. These receptors came from a human donor who had recovered from COVID-19.

The V and J genes are TRBV11-1 and TRBJ2-5; TRBD1 aligns across 9 bases. CDR1 is SGHAT, CDR2 FQDESV, per germline (reference sequence). J lost 5 bases, V lost 4 bases, and 11 bases had no gene match. The CDR3 covers 16 residues. The DNA for the CDR3 is TGTGCCAGCAGCTCCCACCGGGACAGGGTTCGGGAGACCCAGTACTTC. As protein: CASSSHRDRVRETQYF.

The J gene is TRBJ2-1, the V gene TRBV27, with TRBD2 matching over 12 bases. The V segment lost 5 bases and the J segment 8 bases; nucleotides outside the gene matches: 10. The CDR3 extends over 16 amino acids. The V gene's germline CDR1 is MNHEY and CDR2 SMNVEV (reference sequence). The CDR3 sequence is CASSPLLAGGIDEQFF. The CDR3 DNA reads TGTGCCAGCAGTCCCCTACTAGCGGGAGGTATCGATGAGCAGTTCTTC.

This clonotype was detected only a few times. This chain's CDR3 is CRGLADVYEQYF. DNA for the CDR3: TGCAGGGGACTAGCGGACGTCTACGAGCAGTACTTC. The chain carries TRBV20-1 and TRBJ2-7; the match to TRBD2 covers 11 bases. There are 12 residues in the CDR3. In germline, CDR1 is DFQATT, CDR2 SNEGSKA (reference sequence).

This rearrangement joins TRBV7-2 to TRBJ2-2, with TRBD1 matching 8 bases. J lost 5 bases, V lost 0 bases, and 5 bases had no gene match. The V gene's germline CDR1 is SGHTA and CDR2 FQGNSA. The CDR3 has 16 amino acids. The CDR3 loop is CASSLATGVSTGELFF. Written as DNA, the CDR3 is TGTGCCAGCAGCTTAGCGACAGGGGTATCGACCGGGGAGCTGTTTTTT.

V usage is TRBV6-1 and J usage is TRBJ2-7; a possible D gene is TRBD2 (7 bases). Germline V gene sequence: CDR1 MNHNS, CDR2 SASEGT. V shed 5 bases and J shed 3 bases, with 20 bases lying between them. The CDR3 is 16 residues long. The CDR3 loop is CASSTGTRGAVYEQYF. The CDR3 nucleotides are TGTGCCAGCAGTACGGGGACACGGGGGGCGGTCTACGAGCAGTACTTC.

Only a few counts were recorded for this clonotype. The V gene is TRBV7-2, the J gene TRBJ1-1; D perhaps matches TRBD1 (6 bases). Trimming stripped 4 bases from V and 5 bases from J, with 11 bases between. Germline V CDR1 and CDR2: SGHTA, FQGNSA. This CDR3 is 13 amino acids long. For the CDR3, the DNA is TGTGCCAGCAGCTCACAGGGTGGAACTGAAGCTTTCTTT. It specifies CASSSQGGTEAFF.

This clonotype was seen only a few times. J is TRBJ2-5 and V is TRBV11-3; D is uncertain. The V gene lost 5 bases and the J gene lost 1 base, with 5 bases spanning the gap. This CDR3 contains 12 residues. Germline CDR1 SGHNT, CDR2 YENEEA. The CDR3 loop reads CASSPLQETQYF. In nucleotides, the CDR3 is TGTGCCAGCAGCCCCCTCCAAGAGACCCAGTACTTC. The full variable domain, completed using reference TRBV11-3 and TRBJ2-5, is EAGVVQSPRYKIIEKKQPVAFWCNPISGHNTLYWYLQNLGQGPELLIRYENEEAVDDSQLPKDRFSAERLKGVDSTLKIQPAELGDSAVYLCASSPLQETQYFGPGTRLLVL.

The CDR3 DNA reads TGTGCCAGCAGTTACTCGAGGCAGGGAAGTTGGGTCAATCAGCCCCAGCATTTT. Amino acid sequence: CASSYSRQGSWVNQPQHF. J is TRBJ1-5 and V is TRBV6-2 or TRBV6-3; D may be TRBD1 (5 bases). The CDR3 is made up of 18 amino acids. The germline V gene encodes CDR1 MNHEY and CDR2 SVGEGT. V lost 0 bases and J lost 3, with 18 bases in between.

CDR3 loop: CATSDSPSDTQYF. For the CDR3, the DNA is TGTGCCACCAGTGATTCGCCCTCCGATACGCAGTATTTT. The chain has TRBV24-1 and TRBJ2-3; D unresolved. V was pared by 2 bases and J by 6 bases, with 8 bases between. The CDR3 loop spans 13 amino acids. Germline V gene sequence: CDR1 KGHDR, CDR2 SFDVKD.

This clonotype was seen just once. The chain couples TRBV7-8 to TRBJ2-7; 9 bases are shared with TRBD2. The CDR3 extends over 15 amino acids. Looked up from germline, CDR1 is SGHVS and CDR2 is FQNEAQ. J gave up 5 bases and V 1 base, and 6 bases lay outside the gene matches. CDR3 in DNA: TGTGCCAGCAGCTTAGGTAGCGGGGGTGGGGACGAGCAGTACTTC. It encodes CASSLGSGGGDEQYF.

This sequence joins TRBV11-3 and TRBJ2-3; D unclear. The CDR3 sequence is 17 residues long. The germline V gene has CDR1 SGHNT and CDR2 YENEEA. The V end lost 1 base, the J end lost 5 bases, and 19 bases lay between the germline ends. The CDR3 DNA reads as TGTGCCAGCAGCTTAGGTGGCCCCCAATCAGATGGAGATACGCAGTATTTT. It is translated as CASSLGGPQSDGDTQYF.

This clonotype was detected a few times. J is TRBJ1-1 and V is TRBV20-1; D possibly corresponds to TRBD1 (6 bases). The germline gives CDR1 DFQATT, CDR2 SNEGSKA (reference sequence). Trimming removed 6 bases from V and 4 bases from J, with 18 bases in between. The CDR3 runs to 14 residues. The CDR3 bases are TGCAGTGCCCCCAGGGGCATGAACCCCACTGAAGCTTTCTTT. As protein: CSAPRGMNPTEAFF.

V gene TRBV5-4 combines with J gene TRBJ2-5, with 8 bases lining up with TRBD2. With 0 bases clipped from V and 4 bases from J, the junction kept 5 bases outside the gene matches. The CDR3 covers 15 residues. The germline V gene has CDR1 SGHNT and CDR2 YYREEE (reference sequence). The CDR3 spells CASSLVSGSGETQYF. The DNA for the CDR3 is TGTGCCAGCAGCTTGGTCAGCGGGAGTGGAGAGACCCAGTACTTC.

This clonotype was observed a few times. The chain recombines TRBV20-1 with TRBJ2-2; 9 bases match TRBD2. Unmatched junction bases numbered 3, after V lost 3 bases and J lost 4 bases. CDR1 and CDR2 (germline): DFQATT, SNEGSKA (reference sequence). CDR3 length: 14 residues. The CDR3 DNA is TGCAGTGCTAGGGGGACTAGCAGCACCGGGGAGCTGTTTTTT. The encoded protein is CSARGTSSTGELFF.

The chain employs TRBV19 and TRBJ2-2; the match to TRBD1 covers 8 bases. The CDR3 totals 15 residues. The junction had 7 bases not matched to a gene; V was cut back by 6 bases and J by 4 bases. The germline CDR1 and CDR2 sequences are LNHDA and SQIVND (reference sequence). The CDR3 region is CASSEQGVVTGELFF. CDR3 bases: TGTGCCAGTAGCGAACAGGGGGTGGTCACCGGGGAGCTGTTTTTT.